Following are 26 T cell receptor beta chains from one sample sequenced in a study of control samples from healthy donors and cancer patients. Data came from immunoSEQ multiplex PCR; TCRdb stores just in-frame clones and leaves some out. The sample lists 99,000 or so clones; roughly 82% were seen once. Sequenced: blood. The receptors come from a man aged 55 to 70 in good health.

The chain joins TRBV27 to TRBJ2-2; the D call may be TRBD1 or TRBD2 (5 bases each). Trimming shortened V by 5 bases and J by 6 bases, and 10 bases separated the two germline ends. This CDR3 has 13 amino acids. Germline CDR1 MNHEY, CDR2 SMNVEV (reference sequence). The CDR3 sequence is CASSDTGPGELFF. As DNA, the CDR3 is TGTGCCAGCAGTGATACGGGACCCGGGGAGCTGTTTTTT.

By sample fraction, this clone is medium-sized. The rearrangement joins TRBV6-4 to TRBJ1-1; D not certain. Germline CDR1 MRHNA, CDR2 SNTAGT. The length of the CDR3 is 13 residues. The germline V and J ends were trimmed by 3 bases and 2 bases, with 7 bases remaining between them. The CDR3 DNA is TGTGCCAGCAGTGAGGGGTCAAACACTGAAGCTTTCTTT. Its translation: CASSEGSNTEAFF.

This clone appeared a few times. The V and J genes are TRBV11-3 and TRBJ2-2; D not certain. The CDR3 spans 16 residues. Trimming removed 0 bases from V and 8 bases from J, with 16 bases in between. CDR1 and CDR2 (germline): SGHNT, YENEEA. DNA of the CDR3: TGTGCCAGCAGCTTAGATCTATGGTATCAAGCAGGGGAGCTGTTTTTT. Protein: CASSLDLWYQAGELFF.

The chain employs TRBV11-3 and TRBJ2-1; D is unresolved. The CDR3 runs 14 residues. Germline assignment: CDR1 SGHNT and CDR2 YENEEA. The V and J ends lost 4 bases and 7 bases respectively, with 14 bases between them. The DNA for the CDR3 is TGTGCCAGCAGCTCCCGGGCCCAAAGGAATGAGCAGTTCTTC. The encoded protein is CASSSRAQRNEQFF.

V and J are TRBV12-5 and TRBJ2-5, with a possible D match to TRBD1 (6 bases). The CDR3 covers 16 residues. The ends were cut back, 5 bases at V and 1 base at J, with 17 bases in the middle. CDR1 and CDR2 from the germline V gene are LGHNT and FRNRAP. Here the CDR3 DNA reads TGTGCTAGTGGTATACCTACAGGGTGGGTCCAAGAGACCCAGTACTTC. This encodes CASGIPTGWVQETQYF.

The chain links TRBV11-3 to TRBJ2-3, with D possibly TRBD1 on 6 matching bases. Deletions cut 8 bases from V and 5 bases from J, with 14 bases between. Germline CDR1 and CDR2: SGHNT and YENEEA. The CDR3 contains 13 residues. The chain's CDR3 is CASPSYRVDTQYF. The CDR3 DNA is TGTGCCAGCCCATCTTACAGGGTAGATACGCAGTATTTT.

The chain carries TRBV21-1 and TRBJ2-3; the listed D gene, TRBD2, was not tested against the DNA. TRBV21-1 is a documented pseudogene. This CDR3 has 18 amino acids. CDR3 coding DNA: TGTGCCAGCAGCAAAGAGGACTCATTCAACCCGAAAACAGATACGCAGTATTTT. Translated, it gives CASSKEDSFNPKTDTQYF.

This sequence joins TRBV4-2 and TRBJ1-2, with no clear D. Trimming removed 0 bases at V and 3 bases at J, with 11 bases between. The CDR3 extends over 15 amino acids. Germline lookup yields CDR1 LGHNA and CDR2 YNFKEQ. DNA for the CDR3: TGTGCCAGCAGCCAAGATGGTGGCTTAGACTATGGCTACACCTTC. Its protein is CASSQDGGLDYGYTF.

The chain is built from TRBV27 and TRBJ2-1; 7 nucleotides agree with TRBD1. The CDR3 sequence is 13 residues long. The V gene's germline CDR1 is MNHEY and CDR2 SMNVEV (reference sequence). Trimming removed 3 bases from V and 10 bases from J; junction bases left unmatched: 6. Written as DNA, the CDR3 is TGTGCCAGCAGTTTGGAGACAGGGCAGGAGCAGTTCTTC. This gives the protein CASSLETGQEQFF.

This chain joins TRBV5-4 and TRBJ1-1; the D gene is possibly TRBD1 (6 bases). The ends were cut back, 4 bases at V and 10 bases at J, with 23 bases in the middle. CDR3 length: 15 amino acids. Germline V gives CDR1 SGHNT, CDR2 YYREEE (reference sequence). As DNA, the CDR3 is TGTGCCAGCAGCCCTGGAGGGGGGACGGGGCCGCGAGCTTTCTTT. This encodes CASSPGGGTGPRAFF.

V usage is TRBV6-1 and J usage is TRBJ2-3; 9 nucleotides agree with TRBD1. After removal of 2 bases from V and 6 bases from J, the junction contained 9 bases not matched to a gene. CDR1 MNHNS and CDR2 SASEGT come from the germline V gene. CDR3 length: 16 amino acids. DNA for the CDR3: TGTGCCAGCAGTGAACCACCGGGACAGGGAACCGATACGCAGTATTTT. Translated: CASSEPPGQGTDTQYF.

Notes on this clone: This specimen includes other DNA sequences encoding the same CDR3. The genes are TRBV19 and TRBJ2-1; D is possibly TRBD2 (6 bases). V lost 8 bases, J lost 0 bases, and 8 bases lay in between. Germline loops: CDR1 LNHDA, CDR2 SQIVND (reference sequence). This CDR3 contains 13 residues. The CDR3 DNA is TGTGCCAGTTCCGGGAGCTCCTACAATGAGCAGTTCTTC. This translates into CASSGSSYNEQFF.

This clone has just a few counts. The chain is built from TRBV30 and TRBJ1-2; D gene unclear. Germline CDR1 is GTSNPN and CDR2 is SVGIG (reference sequence). The CDR3 loop spans 17 amino acids. The V end lost 2 bases, the J end lost 0 bases, and 19 bases lay between the germline ends. The CDR3 DNA sequence: TGTGCCTGGAGTTCCGTATCGGTCAACGTTCCTAACTATGGCTACACCTTC. It codes for CAWSSVSVNVPNYGYTF.

The gene calls are TRBV21-1 and TRBJ2-2. TRBV21-1 counts as a pseudogene. The CDR3 consists of 18 residues. Here the CDR3 DNA reads TGTGCCAGCAGCAAAGACTTGGAAGGGATTCAAAACACCGGGGAGCTGTTTTTT. It codes for CASSKDLEGIQNTGELFF.

The chain carries TRBV7-8 and TRBJ2-7; D is tentatively TRBD1 or TRBD2 (5 bases each). Trimming removed 5 bases from V and 3 bases from J, with 17 bases in between. Germline CDR1 reads SGHVS; CDR2 reads FQNEAQ. The CDR3 is 15 amino acids. CDR3 bases: TGTGCCAGCAGCCCAAGGGCCCCTGGGGGCTACGAGCAGTACTTC. Translation: CASSPRAPGGYEQYF.

This clone was recorded only once. The gene calls are TRBV4-1 and TRBJ1-2; D is unclear. Germline V gene sequence: CDR1 MGHRA, CDR2 YSYEKL. Trimming shortened V by 0 bases and J by 0 bases, and 8 bases separated the two germline ends. This CDR3 spans 15 amino acids. The CDR3 protein is CASSQDRLANYGYTF. In nucleotides, the CDR3 is TGCGCCAGCAGCCAAGACCGCCTAGCTAACTATGGCTACACCTTC.

The chain employs TRBV7-3 and TRBJ1-1, with D maybe TRBD1 (5 bases). V shed 5 bases and J shed 1 base, with 8 bases lying between them. The CDR3 is 13 amino acids. CDR1 is SGHTA and CDR2 is FQGTGA in the germline V gene. The CDR3 nucleotides read TGTGCCAGCAGCCGAAGGGGGAACACTGAAGCTTTCTTT. It encodes CASSRRGNTEAFF.

DNA for the CDR3: TGTGCCAGCAGCTCCCCACAGGCCTCCTACGAGCAGTACTTC. Translated: CASSSPQASYEQYF. This sequence joins TRBV28 and TRBJ2-7; a possible D gene is TRBD1 (5 bases). The CDR3 loop spans 14 amino acids. CDR1 is MDHEN and CDR2 is SYDVKM in the germline V gene. V shed 6 bases and J shed 0 bases, with 12 bases lying between them.

This clone has a handful of counts. The chain carries TRBV5-6 and TRBJ1-1, with D uncertain. The V gene's germline CDR1 is SGHDT and CDR2 YYEEEE. V lost 1 base to trimming and J lost 6 bases, with 10 bases between them. CDR3 length: 13 residues. The CDR3 sequence: CASSLKGAAEAFF. As DNA, the CDR3 is TGTGCCAGCAGCTTGAAGGGTGCCGCTGAAGCTTTCTTT.

This chain links TRBV5-1 with TRBJ1-5; perhaps TRBD1 as D (5 bases). This CDR3 is 15 amino acids long. V was shortened by 0 bases and J by 4 bases, with 11 bases between the two germline ends. Per germline, CDR1 SGHRS and CDR2 YFSETQ. The CDR3 reads CASSLEGYTNQPQHF. The CDR3 nucleotides read TGCGCCAGCAGCTTGGAGGGGTATACTAATCAGCCCCAGCATTTT.

The sample holds a few counts of this clone. The CDR3 protein is CATQGGYEQYF. In DNA, the CDR3 is TGTGCCACCCAAGGGGGGTACGAGCAGTACTTC. The V call is TRBV6-6, the J call TRBJ2-7, with D perhaps TRBD1 or TRBD2 (6 bases each). This CDR3 contains 11 residues. Trimming pared 10 bases from V and 4 bases from J, leaving 11 bases between. Germline loops: CDR1 MNHNY, CDR2 SVGAGI (reference sequence).

The rearrangement uses TRBV2 and TRBJ2-7; D is possibly TRBD1 (6 bases). CDR3 length: 12 residues. Germline CDR1 SNHLY, CDR2 FYNNEI. Trimming stripped 5 bases from V and 4 bases from J, with 9 bases between. The CDR3 DNA reads TGTGCCAGCAGTCCAGGGGCATACGAGCAGTACTTC. As protein: CASSPGAYEQYF. The entire variable domain, with the rest obtained from reference TRBV2 and TRBJ2-7, is as follows: EPEVTQTPSHQVTQMGQEVILRCVPISNHLYFYWYRQILGQKVEFLVSFYNNEISEKSEIFDDQFSVERPDGSNFTLKIRSTKLEDSAMYFCASSPGAYEQYFGPGTRLTVT.

This chain connects TRBV30 to TRBJ2-5; D may be TRBD1 (6 bases). The length of the CDR3 is 13 residues. Germline assignment: CDR1 GTSNPN and CDR2 SVGIG (reference sequence). The germline V and J ends were trimmed by 5 bases and 7 bases, with 17 bases remaining between them. CDR3 region: CAWEAAGVGTQYF. The CDR3 nucleotides read TGTGCCTGGGAAGCAGCAGGGGTTGGGACCCAGTACTTC.

The chain employs TRBV30 and TRBJ1-3; a possible D gene is TRBD1 (6 bases). V was clipped by 2 bases and J by 0 bases, with 14 bases between them. The CDR3 consists of 16 residues. The germline CDR1 and CDR2 sequences are GTSNPN and SVGIG (reference sequence). CDR3: CAWSPRTVSSGNTIYF. The CDR3, as DNA: TGTGCCTGGAGTCCGAGGACAGTAAGCTCTGGAAACACCATATATTTT.

This chain uses TRBV4-1 with TRBJ2-7; D perhaps matches TRBD1 (5 bases). This CDR3 has 15 residues. In germline, CDR1 is MGHRA, CDR2 YSYEKL. Trimming removed 3 bases at V and 6 bases at J, with 18 bases between. CDR3 DNA sequence: TGCGCCAGCAGCCACCCCGTCGCAGGGAAGGGCGAGCAGTACTTC. It specifies CASSHPVAGKGEQYF.

This clone appeared a single time. CDR3 in DNA: TGTGCCACCCGAGGGGGTAGCGGTGCCTACAATGAGCAGTTCTTC. This translates into CATRGGSGAYNEQFF. This chain joins TRBV19 and TRBJ2-1; the D call may be TRBD1 or TRBD2 (6 bases each). The CDR3 consists of 15 residues. V was shortened by 10 bases and J by 2 bases, with 18 bases between the two germline ends. Germline V gene data show CDR1 as LNHDA and CDR2 as SQIVND (reference sequence).